The rows below give T cell receptor beta chains drawn from one sample of a study of T cells in Graves' hyperthyroidism and ophthalmopathy. One entry per CDR3 protein, called by TCRdb with MiXCR from the multiplex PCR reads. This sample has more than 500,000 distinct CDR3 sequences, with about 16% found just once. The sequencing sample was made of blood. These receptors all stem from a woman aged 30 to 39 with Graves' ophthalmopathy. CDR3s include the opening cysteine and the closing phenylalanine or tryptophan. D genes are given only for firm matches. Size values are once, few and many counts, or a class for expanded clones, and some rows have none.

v_call: TRBV7-9; d_call: TRBD1; clone_size: many; j_call: TRBJ2-7; cdr3_aa: CASSGGQWGEQYF; cdr3_nt: TGTGCCAGCAGCGGGGGACAGTGGGGCGAGCAGTACTTC
v_call: TRBV12-3/TRBV12-4; d_call: TRBD2; clone_size: many; j_call: TRBJ2-1; cdr3_aa: CASSLGRGYNEQFF; cdr3_nt: TGTGCCAGCAGCTTAGGGCGGGGGTACAATGAGCAGTTCTTC
v_call: TRBV5-4; d_call: TRBD1; clone_size: -; j_call: TRBJ1-1; cdr3_aa: CASSLRQGDTEAFF; cdr3_nt: TGTGCCAGCAGCTTGAGACAGGGGGACACTGAAGCTTTCTTT
v_call: TRBV12-3/TRBV12-4; d_call: -; clone_size: -; j_call: TRBJ2-7; cdr3_aa: CASSARTAFRYEQYF; cdr3_nt: TGTGCCAGCAGTGCCCGGACCGCGTTTAGGTACGAGCAGTACTTC
v_call: TRBV28; d_call: -; clone_size: -; j_call: TRBJ2-3; cdr3_aa: CASGVRFGTQYF; cdr3_nt: TGTGCCAGCGGAGTAAGGTTCGGTACGCAGTATTTT
v_call: TRBV10-3; d_call: -; clone_size: many; j_call: TRBJ1-2; cdr3_aa: CAISESREGGYTF; cdr3_nt: TGTGCCATCAGTGAGTCAAGGGAGGGTGGCTACACCTTC
v_call: TRBV2; d_call: -; clone_size: many; j_call: TRBJ1-2; cdr3_aa: CASQDILTYGYTF; cdr3_nt: TGTGCCAGCCAGGACATCCTGACCTATGGCTACACCTTC
v_call: TRBV5-1; d_call: TRBD2; clone_size: -; j_call: TRBJ2-5; cdr3_aa: CASSLLAGPGMETQYF; cdr3_nt: TGCGCCAGCAGCTTGCTAGCGGGACCGGGGATGGAGACCCAGTACTTC
v_call: TRBV7-6; d_call: TRBD2; clone_size: many; j_call: TRBJ2-1; cdr3_aa: CASSLGSGGNEQFF; cdr3_nt: TGTGCCAGCAGCTTAGGCTCGGGGGGTAATGAGCAGTTCTTC
v_call: TRBV12-3/TRBV12-4; d_call: -; clone_size: many; j_call: TRBJ2-5; cdr3_aa: CASSLEAEQLETQYF; cdr3_nt: TGTGCCAGCAGTTTAGAGGCAGAGCAGTTGGAGACCCAGTACTTC
v_call: TRBV7-8; d_call: TRBD2; clone_size: many; j_call: TRBJ2-1; cdr3_aa: CASSLATAGVLNEQFF; cdr3_nt: TGTGCCAGCAGCTTAGCGACGGCGGGAGTACTCAATGAGCAGTTCTTC
v_call: TRBV20-1; d_call: TRBD1; clone_size: many; j_call: TRBJ2-3; cdr3_aa: CSKRRTGTDTQYF; cdr3_nt: TGCAGTAAACGCCGGACAGGGACAGATACGCAGTATTTT
v_call: TRBV6-2/TRBV6-3; d_call: -; clone_size: many; j_call: TRBJ2-7; cdr3_aa: CASKSPSYEQYF; cdr3_nt: TGTGCCAGCAAGTCCCCCTCCTACGAGCAGTACTTC
v_call: TRBV28; d_call: TRBD1; clone_size: many; j_call: TRBJ2-7; cdr3_aa: CASEGTVEGGYEQYF; cdr3_nt: TGTGCCAGCGAAGGGACAGTGGAAGGGGGCTACGAGCAGTACTTC
v_call: TRBV30; d_call: TRBD2; clone_size: many; j_call: TRBJ2-3; cdr3_aa: CAWSVSGEGSSQYF; cdr3_nt: TGTGCCTGGAGTGTGTCTGGGGAGGGGTCGTCGCAGTATTTT
v_call: TRBV15; d_call: -; clone_size: few; j_call: TRBJ1-2; cdr3_aa: CATSRVDRRANYGYTF; cdr3_nt: TGTGCCACCAGCAGAGTCGACAGGAGGGCCAACTATGGCTACACCTTC
v_call: TRBV20-1; d_call: -; clone_size: -; j_call: TRBJ1-6; cdr3_aa: CSASPSPLHF; cdr3_nt: TGCAGTGCTAGCCCCTCACCCCTCCACTTT
v_call: TRBV20-1; d_call: -; clone_size: many; j_call: TRBJ2-5; cdr3_aa: CSAAPRTESTAETQYF; cdr3_nt: TGCAGTGCTGCCCCAAGGACGGAGTCGACTGCGGAGACCCAGTACTTC
v_call: TRBV20-1; d_call: -; clone_size: many; j_call: TRBJ1-2; cdr3_aa: CSAPVVYGYTF; cdr3_nt: TGCAGTGCTCCCGTGGTCTATGGCTACACCTTC
v_call: TRBV7-9; d_call: TRBD2; clone_size: many; j_call: TRBJ2-1; cdr3_aa: CASALRAAGGPNEQFF; cdr3_nt: TGTGCCAGCGCACTTAGGGCAGCGGGAGGGCCGAATGAGCAGTTCTTC
v_call: TRBV12-3/TRBV12-4; d_call: TRBD1; clone_size: many; j_call: TRBJ1-5; cdr3_aa: CASSLRDRWQPQHF; cdr3_nt: TGTGCCAGCAGTTTGAGGGACAGGTGGCAGCCCCAGCATTTT
v_call: TRBV11-1; d_call: TRBD1; clone_size: once; j_call: TRBJ2-1; cdr3_aa: CASSQTTGQGVRNEQFF; cdr3_nt: TGTGCCAGTAGTCAGACGACGGGACAGGGGGTGAGGAATGAGCAGTTCTTC
v_call: TRBV28; d_call: -; clone_size: few; j_call: TRBJ2-2; cdr3_aa: CASGGTAGELFF; cdr3_nt: TGTGCCAGCGGAGGGACGGCCGGGGAGCTGTTTTTT
v_call: TRBV6-1; d_call: -; clone_size: many; j_call: TRBJ1-2; cdr3_aa: CASAQAGYTF; cdr3_nt: TGTGCCAGCGCACAGGCTGGCTACACCTTC
v_call: TRBV7-8; d_call: TRBD2; clone_size: many; j_call: TRBJ2-5; cdr3_aa: CASSPRGTSGRGTQYF; cdr3_nt: TGTGCCAGCAGCCCAAGGGGGACTAGCGGGAGGGGGACCCAGTACTTC